This T cell receptor (beta chain) derives from a study of T cells expressing NK-cell markers. Each CDR3 protein gets one entry in TCRdb, which reprocessed the 5' RACE reads and gives no DNA. The sample data list some 460,000 distinct CDR3 sequences. This CDR3 contains 14 residues. The source is a woman between 45 and 60 years old in good health. The chain has TRBV12-3 or TRBV12-4 and TRBJ2-5; TCRdb's D gene call, TRBD1, goes unchecked for lack of DNA. Material for sequencing was blood T cells: a sorted CD56 or NKG2C T cell subset, CD4+ or CD8+ T cells, or bulk PBMC T cells (not recorded which). The CDR3 protein is CASSLRLGGETQYF.